This record looks at one TCR beta chain sequence and its context. Its antigen is unidentified. The data were taken from a study of shared clonotypes between healthy human individuals. General study results and limits: Clonotypes shared by all four donors outscored non-shared clonotypes in generation probability.

Genomic DNA from each subset was divided evenly over several immunoSEQ plates. Using immunoSEQ multiplex PCR, the repertoire was profiled, and TCRdb retains in-frame clones only, with some absent. The sample consists of under 2.5 million clones, 92% of them appearing once. The length of the CDR3 is 14 residues. The germline V and J ends were trimmed by 9 bases and 2 bases, with 16 bases remaining between them. Germline CDR1 reads SNHLY; CDR2 reads FYNNEI. The authors divided CD4+ cells into CD45RA+ naive and CD45RA-negative memory subsets. This clonotype was sampled from a man between 18 and 35 years old in good health. Some clones in this sample may be carry-over from other donors' samples. The sample was naive CD4+ T cells from PBMCs. Subset: CD45RA+ positively selected. The rearrangement joins TRBV2 to TRBJ2-5, with D tentatively TRBD1 (5 bases). The CDR3 bases are TGTGCCAGTACCCTCAGGACACCTCAAGAGACCCAGTACTTC. Protein sequence: CASTLRTPQETQYF. The whole variable domain, filled in from reference TRBV2 and TRBJ2-5, reads EPEVTQTPSHQVTQMGQEVILRCVPISNHLYFYWYRQILGQKVEFLVSFYNNEISEKSEIFDDQFSVERPDGSNFTLKIRSTKLEDSAMYFCASTLRTPQETQYFGPGTRLLVL.